The 22 T cell receptor gamma chains listed next were all sequenced from one sample in a study of gamma-delta chains in newborns, infants, children. TCRdb called clones anew from the reads with CATT. The sample consists of about 1,500 gamma-chain clones, about 12% of them appearing once. Sequencing was carried out using blood. The receptor set was obtained from a child who was a newborn, infant or young child, either healthy, febrile or measles-vaccinated (not recorded which).

V is TRGV9 and J is TRGJP. The germline V gene encodes CDR1 GITISATS and CDR2 ISYDGTV (reference sequence). V dropped 0 bases and J dropped 7; count of bases not matched to a gene: 9. The CDR3 covers 18 residues. In DNA, the CDR3 is TGTGCCTTGTGGGAGGTGGCCAAGGGGGAGTTGGGCAAAAAAATCAAGGTATTT. Protein sequence: CALWEVAKGELGKKIKVF.

As for this clone: The junction differs from germline at one of its ends, possibly a read error. The chain recombines TRGV9 with TRGJP. Germline CDR1 and CDR2: GITISATS and ISYDGTV (reference sequence). The CDR3 has 16 amino acids. The CDR3 spells CALWEVHQLGKKIRVF. CDR3 coding DNA: TGTGCCTTGTGGGAGGTGCATCAGTTGGGCAAAAAAATCAGGGTATTT.

This clone was seen a few times. Other nucleotide sequences in the sample specify the same CDR3. The chain combines TRGV9 with TRGJP. V lost 0 bases to trimming and J lost 7 bases; unmatched junction nucleotides: 6. Germline loops: CDR1 GITISATS, CDR2 ISYDGTV (reference sequence). This CDR3 is 17 amino acids long. CDR3 protein: CALWEVSQELGKKIKVF. As DNA, the CDR3 is TGTGCCTTGTGGGAGGTGAGTCAGGAGTTGGGCAAAAAAATCAAGGTATTT.

Only a few counts were recorded for this clone. A junction end diverges from the germline sequence, so it may reflect a read error. Other DNA sequences in this sample translate to the same CDR3. For the CDR3, the DNA is TGTGCCTTGTGGGGGCGAGAGTTGGGCAAAAAAATCAAGGTATTT. It yields the protein CALWGRELGKKIKVF. The genes are TRGV9 and TRGJP. The CDR3 extends over 15 amino acids. Looked up from germline, CDR1 is GITISATS and CDR2 is ISYDGTV (reference sequence).

A word on this clone: A much larger clone is a single base away; this may be a read error. The identical CDR3 is also encoded by other nucleotide sequences in the sample. The chain has TRGV9 and TRGJP. CDR1 is GITISATS, CDR2 ISYDGTV, per germline (reference sequence). The CDR3 sequence is 17 residues long. The trim removed 2 bases at V and 2 bases at J, leaving 3 bases unmatched. The CDR3 DNA reads as TGTGCCTTGTGGGAGGGACGGCAAGAGTTGGGCAAAAAAATCAAGGTATTT. Its translation is CALWEGRQELGKKIKVF.

A note on this clone: Other DNA variants within this sample encode the same CDR3. The chain recombines TRGV9 with TRGJP. With 5 bases clipped from V and 7 bases from J, the junction kept 5 bases outside the gene matches. Per the germline V gene, CDR1 is GITISATS and CDR2 is ISYDGTV (reference sequence). This CDR3 spans 15 amino acids. CDR3 bases: TGTGCCTTGTGGGTTCAGGAGTTGGGCAAAAAAATCAAGGTATTT. Translation: CALWVQELGKKIKVF.

This clone was detected a few times. A much larger clone differs by one base, so this may be a read error. This CDR3 is also generated by other DNA sequences in the sample. The V gene is TRGV9, the J gene TRGJP. From germline, CDR1 is GITISATS and CDR2 ISYDGTV (reference sequence). The CDR3 runs 17 residues. V lost 0 bases and J lost 3; bases outside the gene matches: 2. The CDR3 sequence: CALWEVEQELGKKIKVF. The CDR3 nucleotides are TGTGCCTTGTGGGAGGTGGAGCAAGAGTTGGGCAAAAAAATCAAGGTATTT.

Relative to its sample, this clone is medium-sized (0.01 to 0.1%). Other DNA sequences of this sample code for an identical CDR3. The rearrangement links TRGV9 to TRGJP. This CDR3 has 15 amino acids. V was clipped by 3 bases and J by 7 bases; unmatched bases: 3. Looked up from germline, CDR1 is GITISATS and CDR2 is ISYDGTV (reference sequence). In DNA, the CDR3 is TGTGCCTTGTGGGAGAGTGAGTTGGGCAAAAAAATCAAGGTATTT. It codes for CALWESELGKKIKVF.

The chain uses TRGV2 and TRGJ1 or TRGJ2. This CDR3 has 13 amino acids. CDR1 and CDR2 from the germline V gene are EGSNGY and YDSYNSKV. Unmatched junction bases numbered 3, after V lost 2 bases and J lost 2 bases. The CDR3 bases are TGTGCCACCTGGGACGCGGATTATTATAAGAAACTCTTT. Translation gives CATWDADYYKKLF.

This clone was observed a few times. J is TRGJ1 or TRGJ2 and V is TRGV9. Unmatched junction bases numbered 5, after V lost 0 bases and J lost 12 bases. Per germline, CDR1 GITISATS and CDR2 ISYDGTV (reference sequence). This CDR3 has 11 amino acids. CDR3 DNA sequence: TGTGCCTTGTGGGAGGTGCATACGAAACTCTTT. It codes for CALWEVHTKLF.

The rearrangement links TRGV9 to TRGJP. In germline, CDR1 is GITISATS, CDR2 ISYDGTV (reference sequence). This CDR3 comprises 16 residues. The junction had 7 bases not matched to a gene; V was cut back by 2 bases and J by 9 bases. The CDR3 nucleotides read TGTGCCTTGTGGGAGGGGTACGTGTTGGGCAAAAAAATCAAGGTATTT. Protein sequence: CALWEGYVLGKKIKVF.

Points on this clone: TCRdb pairs this DNA with a much larger clone's protein that differs at residue 6, likely a read error; the protein shown was translated from the DNA. This chain uses TRGV9 with TRGJP. This CDR3 is 16 amino acids long. The V and J ends lost 2 bases and 8 bases, in that order; junction bases with no gene match: 6. From germline, CDR1 is GITISATS and CDR2 ISYDGTV (reference sequence). The DNA for the CDR3 is TGTGCCTTGTGGGAGGCGCACAAGTTGGGCAAAAAAATCAAGGTATTT. Translating it yields CALWEAHKLGKKIKVF.

This clone qualifies as medium-sized. Other nucleotide sequences in the sample specify the same CDR3. The chain recombines TRGV9 with TRGJP. The germline gives CDR1 GITISATS, CDR2 ISYDGTV (reference sequence). The trim removed 3 bases at V and 4 bases at J, leaving 6 bases unmatched. CDR3 length equals 17 residues. The CDR3 sequence: CALWETLQELGKKIKVF. The CDR3 coding sequence is TGTGCCTTGTGGGAGACCTTACAAGAGTTGGGCAAAAAAATCAAGGTATTT.

This clone occurred a few times. Its ends do not fully match the called genes, so a read error is possible. V usage is TRGV9 and J usage is TRGJP. The CDR3 has 17 amino acids. CDR1 and CDR2 from the germline V gene are GITISATS and ISYDGTV (reference sequence). The CDR3 nucleotides read TGTGCCTCGTGGGAGGTGCACGAGGAGTTGGGCAAAAAAATCAAGGTATTT. Translated: CASWEVHEELGKKIKVF.

This clone is labeled medium-sized. CDR3 bases: TGTGCCTTGTGGGAGCTTCCCCGGAAAATCAAGGTATTT. It encodes CALWELPRKIKVF. The chain uses TRGV9 and TRGJP. CDR3 length: 13 amino acids. Germline V CDR1 and CDR2: GITISATS, ISYDGTV (reference sequence). J lost 19 bases, V lost 3 bases, and 9 bases had no gene match.

The chain combines TRGV9 with TRGJP. The V and J ends lost 2 bases and 4 bases, in that order; junction bases with no gene match: 5. Germline CDR1 GITISATS, CDR2 ISYDGTV (reference sequence). The CDR3 sequence is 17 residues long. The CDR3 nucleotides are TGTGCCTTGTGGGAGGGGAAACAAGAGTTGGGCAAAAAAATCAAGGTATTT. Protein: CALWEGKQELGKKIKVF.

With respect to this clone: The protein in TCRdb stems from a much larger clone and differs at residue 4 from this DNA's translation, likely a read error; here the protein is translated from the DNA. The chain is built from TRGV9 and TRGJP. Germline CDR1 and CDR2: GITISATS and ISYDGTV (reference sequence). The CDR3 has 16 residues. CDR3 sequence (DNA): TGTGCCTTGCGGGAGGTGTCAGAGTTGGGCAAAAAAATCAAGGTATTT. Translation gives CALREVSELGKKIKVF.

This clone was counted only a few times. V usage is TRGV9 and J usage is TRGJP. The CDR3 covers 19 residues. The V gene end was trimmed by 4 bases and the J gene end by 1 base; junction bases not matched to a gene: 10. CDR1 GITISATS and CDR2 ISYDGTV come from the germline V gene (reference sequence). The CDR3 DNA sequence: TGTGCCTTGTGGGATCTCCCCTGGGGGCAAGAGTTGGGCAAAAAAATCAAGGTATTT. This encodes CALWDLPWGQELGKKIKVF.

This clone is classed as medium-sized. Possible read error: a much larger clone is one base away. V and J are TRGV9 and TRGJP. The germline V gene encodes CDR1 GITISATS and CDR2 ISYDGTV (reference sequence). The CDR3 totals 16 residues. With V trimmed by 0 bases and J by 7 bases, 3 bases remained unmatched. Here the CDR3 reads CALWEVNELGKKIKVF. The DNA for the CDR3 is TGTGCCTTGTGGGAGGTGAATGAGTTGGGCAAAAAAATCAAGGTATTT.

This clone has only a few counts. The junction departs from the called germline gene at one end, perhaps through a read error. The gene calls are TRGV9 and TRGJP. The CDR3 contains 15 residues. Per the germline V gene, CDR1 is GITISATS and CDR2 is ISYDGTV (reference sequence). The CDR3 loop is CALWEEWLGKKIKVF. The CDR3 bases are TGTGCTTTGTGGGAGGAGTGGTTGGGCAAAAAAATCAAGGTATTT.

This clone has a handful of counts. This clone may be a read error of a much larger clone one base away. The chain recombines TRGV9 with TRGJP. CDR3 length: 16 residues. Germline CDR1 reads GITISATS; CDR2 reads ISYDGTV (reference sequence). The CDR3 reads CALWEFQELDKKIKVF. The CDR3 DNA reads TGTGCCTTGTGGGAGTTTCAAGAGTTGGACAAAAAAATCAAGGTATTT.

The rearrangement uses TRGV9 and TRGJP. The CDR3 has 16 amino acids. Trimming took 2 bases from V and 10 from J; bases not matched to a gene: 8. Germline-derived CDR1 and CDR2 are GITISATS and ISYDGTV (reference sequence). CDR3 in DNA: TGTGCCTTGTGGGAGGCGACAGCCTTGGGCAAAAAAATCAAGGTATTT. Its protein is CALWEATALGKKIKVF.